This TCR beta chain stems from a study of T cell responses to AZD1222 COVID-19 vaccine. With respect to this clone: What it binds is unknown.

TCRdb keeps only in-frame clones here, not all; method: immunoSEQ multiplex PCR. The sample gives 100,000 to 120,000 clones, 85% to 90% of which show up once; roughly 15% is in the top ten. Looked up from germline, CDR1 is SGHVS and CDR2 is FNYEAQ. V lost 5 bases to trimming and J lost 4 bases; unmatched junction nucleotides: 11. This CDR3 is 16 amino acids long. Study-wide results and caveats: Donor demographics were predominantly white British with a female majority; clonal diversity may be underestimated. Repertoires were sampled only after the peak T cell response. At 160-218 and 743-854, vaccine-associated CD4 TCRs were dominant, and they spanned spike.

Pooled in the analysis were second doses at about 4 or about 12 weeks. This clonotype was sampled from an adult who received the AZD1222 COVID-19 vaccine. J is TRBJ1-3 and V is TRBV7-6; 7 bases align to TRBD1. The sample was peripheral blood, taken 28 days after the second AZD1222 dose. The CDR3 here is CASSRDRANRGNTIYF. In DNA, the CDR3 is TGTGCCAGCAGCCGCGACAGGGCGAATCGGGGAAACACCATATATTTT.